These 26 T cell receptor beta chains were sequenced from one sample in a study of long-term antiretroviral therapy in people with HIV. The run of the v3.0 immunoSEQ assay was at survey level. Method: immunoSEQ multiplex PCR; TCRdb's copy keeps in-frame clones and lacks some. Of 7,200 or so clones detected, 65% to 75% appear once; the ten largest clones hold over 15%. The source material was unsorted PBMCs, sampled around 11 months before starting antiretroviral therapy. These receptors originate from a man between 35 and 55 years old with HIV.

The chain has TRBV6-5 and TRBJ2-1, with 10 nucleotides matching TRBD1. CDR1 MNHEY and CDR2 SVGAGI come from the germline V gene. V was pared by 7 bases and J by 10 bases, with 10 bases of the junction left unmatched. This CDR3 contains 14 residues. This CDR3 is CASKPMTGGREQFF. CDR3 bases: TGTGCCAGCAAGCCAATGACAGGGGGCCGGGAGCAGTTCTTC.

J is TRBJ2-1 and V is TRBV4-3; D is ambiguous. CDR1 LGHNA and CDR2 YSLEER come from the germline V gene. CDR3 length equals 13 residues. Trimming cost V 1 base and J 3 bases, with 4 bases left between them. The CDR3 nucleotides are TGCGCCAGCAGCCAAGTGATCTACAATGAGCAGTTCTTC. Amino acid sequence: CASSQVIYNEQFF.

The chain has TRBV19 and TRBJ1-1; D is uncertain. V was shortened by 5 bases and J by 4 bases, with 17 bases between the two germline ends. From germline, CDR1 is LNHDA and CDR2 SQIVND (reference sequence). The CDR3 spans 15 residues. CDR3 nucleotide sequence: TGTGCCAGTAGTCTACACCGCGGTCTCGGCACTGAAGCTTTCTTT. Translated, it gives CASSLHRGLGTEAFF.

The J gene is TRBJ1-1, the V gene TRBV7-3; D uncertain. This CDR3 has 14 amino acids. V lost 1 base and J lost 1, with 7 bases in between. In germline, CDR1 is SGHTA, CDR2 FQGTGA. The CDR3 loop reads CASSLMAGNTEAFF. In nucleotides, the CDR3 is TGTGCCAGCAGCTTAATGGCGGGGAACACTGAAGCTTTCTTT. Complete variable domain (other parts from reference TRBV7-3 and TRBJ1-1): GAGVSQTPSNKVTEKGKYVELRCDPISGHTALYWYRQSLGQGPEFLIYFQGTGAADDSGLPNDRFFAVRPEGSVSTLKIQRTERGDSAVYLCASSLMAGNTEAFFGQGTRLTVV.

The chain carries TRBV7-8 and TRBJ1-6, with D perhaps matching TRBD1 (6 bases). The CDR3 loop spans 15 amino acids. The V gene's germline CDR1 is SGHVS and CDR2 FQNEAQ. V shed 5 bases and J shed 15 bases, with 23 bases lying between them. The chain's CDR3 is CASSPRTGRQDDLHF. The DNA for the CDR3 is TGTGCCAGCAGCCCCAGGACGGGCCGACAGGACGACCTCCACTTT.

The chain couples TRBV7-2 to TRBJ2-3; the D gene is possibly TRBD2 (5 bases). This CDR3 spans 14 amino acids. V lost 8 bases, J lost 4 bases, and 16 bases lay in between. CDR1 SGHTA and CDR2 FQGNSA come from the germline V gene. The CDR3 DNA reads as TGTGCCAGCTCCCTATTGGGAGCCTCAGATACGCAGTATTTT. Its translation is CASSLLGASDTQYF.

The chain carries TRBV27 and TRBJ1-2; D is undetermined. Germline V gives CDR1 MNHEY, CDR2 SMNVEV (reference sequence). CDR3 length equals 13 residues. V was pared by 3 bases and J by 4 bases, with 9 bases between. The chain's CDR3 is CASSFSSSYGYTF. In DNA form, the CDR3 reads TGTGCCAGCAGTTTCTCAAGCTCCTATGGCTACACCTTC.

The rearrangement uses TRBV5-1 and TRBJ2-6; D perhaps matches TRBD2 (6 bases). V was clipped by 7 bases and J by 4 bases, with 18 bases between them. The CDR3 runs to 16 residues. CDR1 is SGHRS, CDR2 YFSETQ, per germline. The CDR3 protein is CASETGGSGGANVLTF. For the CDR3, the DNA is TGCGCCAGCGAGACGGGTGGGAGCGGGGGGGCCAACGTCCTGACTTTC.

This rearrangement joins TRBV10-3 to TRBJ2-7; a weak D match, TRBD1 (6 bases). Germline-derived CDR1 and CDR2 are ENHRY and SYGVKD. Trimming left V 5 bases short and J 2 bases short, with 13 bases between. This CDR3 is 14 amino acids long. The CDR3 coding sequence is TGTGCCATCAGTCCTGACAGGCTCCCCTACGAGCAGTACTTC. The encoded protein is CAISPDRLPYEQYF.

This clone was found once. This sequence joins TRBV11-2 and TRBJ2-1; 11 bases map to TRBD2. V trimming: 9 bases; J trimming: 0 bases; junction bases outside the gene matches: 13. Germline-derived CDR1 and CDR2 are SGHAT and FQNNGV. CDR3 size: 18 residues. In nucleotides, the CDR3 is TGTGCCAGTCGACCGGGACTAGCGGCCTTAAGCTCCTACAATGAGCAGTTCTTC. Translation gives CASRPGLAALSSYNEQFF.

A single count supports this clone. The CDR3 DNA reads TGTGCCAGCAGTGACTCAGGGTTTGTCGGAACTGAAGCTTTCTTT. It specifies CASSDSGFVGTEAFF. The chain recombines TRBV25-1 with TRBJ1-1; perhaps TRBD1 as D (5 bases). The CDR3 covers 15 residues. V lost 3 bases and J 5 bases, leaving 16 bases between the germline ends. Germline lookup yields CDR1 MGHDK and CDR2 SYGVNS.

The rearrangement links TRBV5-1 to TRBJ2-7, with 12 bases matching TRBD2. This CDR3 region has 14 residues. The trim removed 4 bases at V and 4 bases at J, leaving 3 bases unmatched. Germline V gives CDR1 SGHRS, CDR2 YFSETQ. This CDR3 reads CASSKGLAGYEQYF. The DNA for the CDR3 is TGCGCCAGCAGCAAGGGACTAGCGGGTTACGAGCAGTACTTC.

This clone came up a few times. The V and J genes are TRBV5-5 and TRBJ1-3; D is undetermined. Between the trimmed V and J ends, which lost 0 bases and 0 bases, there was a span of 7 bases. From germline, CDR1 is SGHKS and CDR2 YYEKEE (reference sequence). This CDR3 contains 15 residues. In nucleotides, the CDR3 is TGTGCCAGCAGCTTGGCCAGTGCCTCTGGAAACACCATATATTTT. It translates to CASSLASASGNTIYF.

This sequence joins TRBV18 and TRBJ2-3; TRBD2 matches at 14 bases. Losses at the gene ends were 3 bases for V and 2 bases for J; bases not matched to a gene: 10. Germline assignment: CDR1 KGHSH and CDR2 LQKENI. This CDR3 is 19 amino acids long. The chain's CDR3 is CASSPTSGGGSLTTDTQYF. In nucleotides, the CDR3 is TGTGCCAGCTCACCGACTAGCGGGGGGGGATCTCTTACCACAGATACGCAGTATTTT.

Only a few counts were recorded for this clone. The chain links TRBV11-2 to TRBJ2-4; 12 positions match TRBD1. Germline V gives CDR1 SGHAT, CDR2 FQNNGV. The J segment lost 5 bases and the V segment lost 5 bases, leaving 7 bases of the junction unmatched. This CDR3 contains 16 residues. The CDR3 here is CASSPGQGARENIQYF. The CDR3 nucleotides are TGTGCCAGCAGCCCGGGACAGGGGGCAAGAGAAAACATTCAGTACTTC.

The CDR3 DNA is TGTGCCAGCAGGACACCCAGTAATTCACCCCTCCACTTT. This translates into CASRTPSNSPLHF. The J gene is TRBJ1-6, the V gene TRBV6-5, with D uncertain. Deletions cut 6 bases from V and 6 bases from J, with 9 bases between. Germline V gene sequence: CDR1 MNHEY, CDR2 SVGAGI. The CDR3 runs 13 residues.

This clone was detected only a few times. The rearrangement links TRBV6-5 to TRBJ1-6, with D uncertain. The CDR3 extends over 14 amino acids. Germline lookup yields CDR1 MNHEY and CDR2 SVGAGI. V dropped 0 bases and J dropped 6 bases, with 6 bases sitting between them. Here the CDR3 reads CASSYSRANSPLHF. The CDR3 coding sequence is TGTGCCAGCAGTTACTCGAGGGCTAATTCACCCCTCCACTTT.

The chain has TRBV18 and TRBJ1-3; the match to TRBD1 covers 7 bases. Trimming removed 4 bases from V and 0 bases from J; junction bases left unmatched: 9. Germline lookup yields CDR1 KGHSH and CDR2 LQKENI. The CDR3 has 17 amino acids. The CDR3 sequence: CASSRDQTGTSGNTIYF. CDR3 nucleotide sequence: TGTGCCAGCTCACGGGACCAGACAGGGACCTCTGGAAACACCATATATTTT.

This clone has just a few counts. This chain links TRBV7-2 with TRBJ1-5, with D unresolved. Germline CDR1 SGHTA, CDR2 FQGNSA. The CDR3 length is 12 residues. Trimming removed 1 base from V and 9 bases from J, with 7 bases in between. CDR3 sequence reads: CASSLGNGPQHF. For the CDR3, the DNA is TGTGCCAGCAGCTTAGGAAACGGGCCCCAGCATTTT.

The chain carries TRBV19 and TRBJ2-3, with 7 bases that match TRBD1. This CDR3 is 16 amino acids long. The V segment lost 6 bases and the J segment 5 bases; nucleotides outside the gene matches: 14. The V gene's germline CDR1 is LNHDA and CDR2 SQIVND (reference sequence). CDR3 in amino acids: CASSRQQGLGRDTQYF. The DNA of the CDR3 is TGTGCCAGTAGCCGACAACAGGGGCTAGGGAGAGATACGCAGTATTTT.

CDR3 protein: CASSQQGNTGELFF. The CDR3 DNA is TGTGCCAGCAGCCAACAGGGCAACACCGGGGAGCTGTTTTTT. This chain joins TRBV14 and TRBJ2-2, with D perhaps matching TRBD1 (5 bases). Per the germline V gene, CDR1 is SGHDN and CDR2 is FVKESK. V lost 2 bases, J lost 2 bases, and 6 bases lay in between. This CDR3 comprises 14 residues.

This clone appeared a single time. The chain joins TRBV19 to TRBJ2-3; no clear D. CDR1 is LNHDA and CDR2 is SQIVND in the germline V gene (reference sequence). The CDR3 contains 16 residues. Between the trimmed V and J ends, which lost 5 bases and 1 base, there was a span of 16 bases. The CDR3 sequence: CASSAPLQLGTDTQYF. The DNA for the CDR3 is TGTGCCAGTAGTGCCCCGTTACAGCTCGGCACAGATACGCAGTATTTT.

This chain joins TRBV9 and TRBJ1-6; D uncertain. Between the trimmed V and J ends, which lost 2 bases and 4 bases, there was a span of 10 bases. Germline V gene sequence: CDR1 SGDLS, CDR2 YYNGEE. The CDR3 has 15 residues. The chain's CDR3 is CASSVNSKYNSPLHF. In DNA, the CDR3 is TGTGCCAGCAGCGTGAATTCTAAGTATAATTCACCCCTCCACTTT. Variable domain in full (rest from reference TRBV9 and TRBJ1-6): DSGVTQTPKHLITATGQRVTLRCSPRSGDLSVYWYQQSLDQGLQFLIQYYNGEERAKGNILERFSAQQFPDLHSELNLSSLELGDSALYFCASSVNSKYNSPLHFGNGTRLTVT.

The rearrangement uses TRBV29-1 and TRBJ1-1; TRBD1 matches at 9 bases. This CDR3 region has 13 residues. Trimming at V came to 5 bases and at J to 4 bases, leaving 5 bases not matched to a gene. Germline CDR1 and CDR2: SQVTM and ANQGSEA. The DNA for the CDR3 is TGCAGCGTTCAACAGGGGGCAATCACTGAAGCTTTCTTT. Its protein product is CSVQQGAITEAFF.

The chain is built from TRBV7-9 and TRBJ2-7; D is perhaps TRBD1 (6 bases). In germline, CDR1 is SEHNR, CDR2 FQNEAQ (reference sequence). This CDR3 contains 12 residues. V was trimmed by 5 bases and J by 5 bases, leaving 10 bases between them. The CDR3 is CASSDQGNEQYF. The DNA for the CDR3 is TGTGCCAGCAGCGACCAGGGGAACGAGCAGTACTTC.

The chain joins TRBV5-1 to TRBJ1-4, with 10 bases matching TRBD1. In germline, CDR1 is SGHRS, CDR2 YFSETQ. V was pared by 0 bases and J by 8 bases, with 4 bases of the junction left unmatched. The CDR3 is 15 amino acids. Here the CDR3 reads CASSLEGQGREKLFF. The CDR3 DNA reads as TGCGCCAGCAGCTTGGAGGGACAGGGGAGGGAAAAACTGTTTTTT. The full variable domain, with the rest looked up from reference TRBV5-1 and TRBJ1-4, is KAGVTQTPRYLIKTRGQQVTLSCSPISGHRSVSWYQQTPGQGLQFLFEYFSETQRNKGNFPGRFSGRQFSNSRSEMNVSTLELGDSALYLCASSLEGQGREKLFFGSGTQLSVL.